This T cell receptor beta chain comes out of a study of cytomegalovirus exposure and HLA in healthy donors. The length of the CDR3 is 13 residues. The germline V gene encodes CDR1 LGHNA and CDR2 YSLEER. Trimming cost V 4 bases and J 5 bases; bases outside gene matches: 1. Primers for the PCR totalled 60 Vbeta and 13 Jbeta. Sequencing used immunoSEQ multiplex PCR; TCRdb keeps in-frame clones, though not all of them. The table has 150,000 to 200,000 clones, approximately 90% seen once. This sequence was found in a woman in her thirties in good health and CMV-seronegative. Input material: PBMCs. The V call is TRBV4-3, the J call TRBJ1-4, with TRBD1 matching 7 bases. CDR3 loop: CASSRDRNEKLFF. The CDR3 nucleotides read TGCGCCAGCAGCCGGGACAGAAATGAAAAACTGTTTTTT.